This T cell receptor (beta chain) was retrieved from a study of vaccination and CD4 T cells after COVID-19. As for the study in general: With 8 or 9 mild cases and one severe, convalescent patients were SARS-CoV-2 positive by nasal swab PCR. Study-wide points: Researchers report that 304 of 307 vaccine-specific clones in convalescent patients proved spike mono-reactive.

Trimming at V came to 4 bases and at J to 4 bases, leaving 7 bases not matched to a gene. The CDR3 sequence is 15 residues long. CDR1 MNHEY and CDR2 SVGAGI come from the germline V gene. The Oncomine TCR Beta short-read assay sequenced DNA from cultured CD4+ T cells. MiXCR was run by TCRdb on the PCR reads, yielding one entry per CDR3 protein. The sample has fewer than 25,000 distinct CDR3 sequences, about 52% seen once. In this sample, this clonotype turned up a few times. Antigen specificity is unknown. As for treatment: approximately 9-day PBMC culture with coronavirus spike peptide pools or control peptides (ViraFEST assay).

The sequence came from a human donor who had recovered from COVID-19. Sequencing was carried out using CD4+ T cells from blood, cultured in vitro. The rearrangement uses TRBV6-5 and TRBJ2-1; TRBD2 matches 7 bases. The CDR3 DNA reads as TGTGCCAGCAGTTCCCGACTAGCCACATACAATGAGCAGTTCTTC. As protein: CASSSRLATYNEQFF.